Listed below are T cell receptor beta chains from one sample, sequenced in a study of T cell responses to AZD1222 COVID-19 vaccine. Assay used: immunoSEQ multiplex PCR; TCRdb lists only in-frame clones, some missing. This table has 65,000 to 80,000 clones, around four fifths appearing once. The sample was peripheral blood, taken 28 days after the second AZD1222 dose. The receptor set was obtained from an adult who received the AZD1222 COVID-19 vaccine. Both conserved end residues are part of each CDR3. A D gene is named only where the DNA matches it firmly. A clone size is listed for some rows: how often the clone was seen (once, few, many), or a class if it is expanded.

size,V,J,D,DNA,CDR3
once,TRBV20-1,TRBJ1-2,TRBD1,TGCAGTGCTAGTCCGGGACAGGGTATTGGTGGCTACACCTTC,CSASPGQGIGGYTF
NA,TRBV5-6,TRBJ2-4,NA,TGTGCCAGCATTGACAGGCCGGGAAACATTCAGTACTTC,CASIDRPGNIQYF
NA,TRBV6-1,TRBJ2-1,NA,TGTGCCAGCAGTGAATGGGGCCCTCGCGGGGCCTACAATGAGCAGTTCTTC,CASSEWGPRGAYNEQFF
NA,TRBV7-2,TRBJ1-1,NA,TGTGCCAGCAGCCCCGCAGGTCGTCTAATTGCGAACACTGAAGCTTTCTTT,CASSPAGRLIANTEAFF
NA,TRBV11-3,TRBJ2-1,NA,TGTGCCAGCAGCTTAAGGGTTCAGAGCTCCTACAATGAGCAGTTCTTC,CASSLRVQSSYNEQFF
NA,TRBV12-3/TRBV12-4,TRBJ2-3,NA,TGTGCCAGCACCACATCGGGGGCAGATACGCAGTATTTT,CASTTSGADTQYF
NA,TRBV6-2/TRBV6-3,TRBJ2-3,NA,TGTGCCAGCAGTACTCCGGGACTTATCACAGATACGCAGTATTTT,CASSTPGLITDTQYF
NA,TRBV5-6,TRBJ2-7,NA,TGTGCCAGCAGCTTCTCAGGGAGAAGGTCCTACGAGCAGTACTTC,CASSFSGRRSYEQYF
few,TRBV10-3,TRBJ1-4,NA,TGTGCCATCAGTGTTGGGGTTGAGAATGAAAAACTGTTTTTT,CAISVGVENEKLFF
once,TRBV30,TRBJ1-4,TRBD1,TGTGCCTGGAGCCCCAGGGGGCCTACTAATGAAAAACTGTTTTTT,CAWSPRGPTNEKLFF
NA,TRBV7-9,TRBJ1-3,NA,TGTGCCAGCAGCTTGGGGGACATTGGAAACACCATATATTTT,CASSLGDIGNTIYF
few,TRBV3-1/TRBV3-2,TRBJ1-2,NA,TGTGCCAGCAGCCAAGGGGGCGGGCATAGCTATGGCTACACCTTC,CASSQGGGHSYGYTF
NA,TRBV28,TRBJ2-7,NA,TGTGCCAGCAGTTTATGGGCAGGACGGGAGGAGCAGTACTTC,CASSLWAGREEQYF
many,TRBV28,TRBJ1-3,TRBD1,TGTGCCAGCGTCCGGACAGGGTCCCGCTCTGGAAACACCATATATTTT,CASVRTGSRSGNTIYF
NA,TRBV4-2,TRBJ2-1,NA,TGTGCCAGCAGCCAAGTTTACAATGAGCAGTTCTTC,CASSQVYNEQFF
NA,TRBV18,TRBJ1-5,NA,TGTGCCAGCTCACAACAGGGCTACAATCAGCCCCAGCATTTT,CASSQQGYNQPQHF
once,TRBV28,TRBJ1-4,NA,TGTGCCAGCAGTCCAGGGGCCAGGGGAAGGGAAAAACTGTTTTTT,CASSPGARGREKLFF
few,TRBV20-1,TRBJ2-1,TRBD1,TGCAGTGCTAGTAGTCGACAGGGGGCGGGTGAGCAGTTCTTC,CSASSRQGAGEQFF
few,TRBV2,TRBJ2-1,TRBD2,TGTGCCAGCAGTGTGGGACTAGCGGGAGTATCCTACAATGAGCAGTTCTTC,CASSVGLAGVSYNEQFF
NA,TRBV15,TRBJ1-2,NA,TGTGCCACCAGCAGTCCAACGACAGAAAACGTGATCAATGGCTACACCTTC,CATSSPTTENVINGYTF
NA,TRBV11-2,TRBJ2-7,TRBD2,TGTGCCAGCAGCTTAGAGAGGACTAGCTCCTACGAGCAGTACTTC,CASSLERTSSYEQYF
NA,TRBV6-5,TRBJ1-3,NA,TGTGCCAGCAGCAAGGGTTTCTCTGGAAACACCATATATTTT,CASSKGFSGNTIYF
NA,TRBV5-1,TRBJ2-5,TRBD2,TGCGCCAGCAGCTCCAGGACTAGCGGGAGAGGAGAGACCCAGTACTTC,CASSSRTSGRGETQYF
NA,TRBV30,TRBJ2-7,TRBD1,TGTGCCTGGGCGGACAGGGTGTACGAGCAGTACTTC,CAWADRVYEQYF
NA,TRBV3-1/TRBV3-2,TRBJ2-1,NA,TGTGCCAGCAGCCAAGATGGTCTAGCGTGGAATGAGCAGTTCTTC,CASSQDGLAWNEQFF
NA,TRBV19,TRBJ1-5,TRBD1,TGTGCCAGTAGCACAGGGGGTAGGCTGGGTCAGCCCCAGCATTTT,CASSTGGRLGQPQHF
NA,TRBV27,TRBJ1-6,TRBD1,TGTGCCAGCAGTCCCTACTGGACAGGGAGCTCCTATAATTCACCCCTCCACTTT,CASSPYWTGSSYNSPLHF
NA,TRBV2,TRBJ1-5,NA,TGTGCCAGCAACGGGGGCCAGGGCGGCAATCAGCCCCAGCATTTT,CASNGGQGGNQPQHF
few,TRBV2,TRBJ1-5,NA,TGTGCCAGCAGTGTCGGCAATCAGCCCCAGCATTTT,CASSVGNQPQHF
NA,TRBV10-3,TRBJ2-7,NA,TGTGCCATCAGTGGGGGGGAGGCCTCCTACGAGCAGTACTTC,CAISGGEASYEQYF
NA,TRBV9,TRBJ2-5,TRBD2,TGTGCCAGCAGCGAGCGACTAGCGGGAGGCATCGGGGAGACCCAGTACTTC,CASSERLAGGIGETQYF
NA,TRBV7-3,TRBJ1-6,NA,TGTGCCAGCAGCCCTCGGGGGACGGATAATTCACCCCTCCACTTT,CASSPRGTDNSPLHF
NA,TRBV5-6,TRBJ1-6,NA,TGTGCCAGCAGCTTGGTTGGGGGTGGAAATTCACCCCTCCACTTT,CASSLVGGGNSPLHF
once,TRBV24-1,TRBJ2-5,NA,TGTGCCACCAGTGAACCGGGGCCCCAAGAGACCCAGTACTTC,CATSEPGPQETQYF
NA,TRBV6-5,TRBJ1-4,NA,TGTGCCAGCAGTTACGGGGCAGGGCTTGAAAAACTGTTTTTT,CASSYGAGLEKLFF
NA,TRBV6-2/TRBV6-3,TRBJ1-2,NA,TGTGCCAGCAGTTACCAGCGACAGGCCGATATCTATGGCTACACCTTC,CASSYQRQADIYGYTF
NA,TRBV11-2,TRBJ2-3,NA,TGTGCCAGCAGCCCCAAGCGGGCGAGCACAGATACGCAGTATTTT,CASSPKRASTDTQYF
NA,TRBV7-9,TRBJ2-2,NA,TGTGCCAGCAGCTTAGTACAAACCGGGGAGCTGTTTTTT,CASSLVQTGELFF
NA,TRBV7-3,TRBJ2-5,NA,TGTGCCAGCAGCTTCGTCCGGGGGCAGACCCAGTACTTC,CASSFVRGQTQYF
NA,TRBV3-1/TRBV3-2,TRBJ2-7,NA,TGTGCCAGCAGCCAAGATGTCTGGTTCGACTTC,CASSQDVWFDF
NA,TRBV19,TRBJ1-5,NA,TGTGCCAGTAGAACAGCCCCGGGCAGTCCGGAGTACAATCAGCCCCAGCATTTT,CASRTAPGSPEYNQPQHF